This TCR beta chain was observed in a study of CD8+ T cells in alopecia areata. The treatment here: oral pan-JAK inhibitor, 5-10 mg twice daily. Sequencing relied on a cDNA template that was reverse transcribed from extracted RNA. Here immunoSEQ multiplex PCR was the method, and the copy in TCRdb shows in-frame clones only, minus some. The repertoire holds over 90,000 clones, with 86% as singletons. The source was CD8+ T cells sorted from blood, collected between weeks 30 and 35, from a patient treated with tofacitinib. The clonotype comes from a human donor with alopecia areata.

The CDR3 bases are TGTGCCAGCAGCCTAGTGGGACAGGGGGACTGGGGCACTGAAGCTTTCTTT. Its translation is CASSLVGQGDWGTEAFF. J is TRBJ1-1 and V is TRBV7-9, with 11 bases fitting TRBD1. The germline V gene encodes CDR1 SEHNR and CDR2 FQNEAQ (reference sequence). After removal of 5 bases from V and 4 bases from J, the junction contained 12 bases not matched to a gene. This CDR3 has 17 amino acids.